The next 25 T cell receptor beta chains were all read from a single sample in a study of T cells after yellow fever vaccination. From the 5' RACE reads, TCRdb called clonotypes with MiXCR, one entry per CDR3 protein. The repertoire holds hundreds of thousands of distinct CDR3 sequences, with over 4% as singletons. The sequences come from PBMCs, collected 5 days after the yellow fever booster vaccination. The origin of the receptors is a man in his late teens or twenties who received the YFV17D yellow fever vaccine.

The rearrangement links TRBV5-1 to TRBJ1-2; TRBD1 agrees at 9 bases. The CDR3 is made up of 15 amino acids. With V trimmed by 4 bases and J by 6 bases, 10 bases remained unmatched. Germline CDR1 and CDR2: SGHRS and YFSETQ. The CDR3 loop reads CASSGGQGVQNGYTF. In DNA, the CDR3 is TGCGCCAGCAGCGGGGGACAGGGAGTTCAAAATGGCTACACCTTC.

This rearrangement joins TRBV2 to TRBJ2-2; 7 positions agree with TRBD1. The CDR3 runs 14 residues. With 6 bases clipped from V and 1 base from J, the junction kept 2 bases outside the gene matches. Germline-derived CDR1 and CDR2 are SNHLY and FYNNEI. DNA of the CDR3: TGTGCCAGCAGAAACAGGGGGAACACCGGGGAGCTGTTTTTT. The encoded protein is CASRNRGNTGELFF. Full variable domain (outside the CDR3, taken from reference TRBV2 and TRBJ2-2): EPEVTQTPSHQVTQMGQEVILRCVPISNHLYFYWYRQILGQKVEFLVSFYNNEISEKSEIFDDQFSVERPDGSNFTLKIRSTKLEDSAMYFCASRNRGNTGELFFGEGSRLTVL.

The V and J genes are TRBV7-6 and TRBJ2-7; the match to TRBD2 covers 7 bases. V was pared by 4 bases and J by 7 bases, with 13 bases of the junction left unmatched. This CDR3 has 15 amino acids. Germline loops: CDR1 SGHVS, CDR2 FNYEAQ. This CDR3 is CASSSRDYPLGEQYF. The CDR3 DNA reads TGTGCCAGCAGCTCCCGGGACTACCCCTTGGGGGAGCAGTACTTC.

This clonotype was seen a handful of times. The chain is built from TRBV11-2 and TRBJ2-2, with TRBD2 matching over 7 bases. Unmatched junction bases numbered 14, after V lost 4 bases and J lost 6 bases. Germline V gene data show CDR1 as SGHAT and CDR2 as FQNNGV. The CDR3 has 17 amino acids. CDR3 loop: CASSSRRGWPSAGELFF. CDR3 DNA sequence: TGTGCCAGCAGCTCGCGGCGGGGGTGGCCCTCAGCCGGGGAGCTGTTTTTT.

This clonotype was found many times. The gene calls are TRBV7-2 and TRBJ2-3; tentatively, D is TRBD1 (7 bases). V gave up 10 bases and J gave up 3 bases, with 11 bases separating them. The CDR3 runs to 12 residues. Germline values: CDR1 SGHTA, CDR2 FQGNSA. Here the CDR3 DNA reads TGTGCCACCAGGGGGGAGACAGATACGCAGTATTTT. This gives the protein CATRGETDTQYF. Drawing the rest from reference TRBV7-2 and TRBJ2-3, the complete variable domain is GAGVSQSPSNKVTEKGKDVELRCDPISGHTALYWYRQSLGQGLEFLIYFQGNSAPDKSGLPSDRFSAERTGGSVSTLTIQRTQQEDSAVYLCATRGETDTQYFGPGTRLTVL.

This clonotype was recorded a few times. The chain combines TRBV9 with TRBJ2-7; possibly TRBD1 for D (5 bases). CDR1 and CDR2 (germline): SGDLS, YYNGEE. V was cut by 4 bases and J by 5 bases, with 13 bases left in between. The CDR3 contains 13 residues. CDR3 residues: CASSSRVRNEQYF. CDR3 nucleotides: TGTGCCAGCAGCAGCAGGGTCAGAAACGAGCAGTACTTC.

This sequence joins TRBV11-2 and TRBJ2-3, with D maybe TRBD2 (6 bases). This CDR3 comprises 14 residues. Looked up from germline, CDR1 is SGHAT and CDR2 is FQNNGV. Between the trimmed V and J ends, which lost 0 bases and 4 bases, there was a span of 8 bases. This chain's CDR3 is CASSLELASDTQYF. The CDR3 DNA reads as TGTGCCAGCAGCTTAGAACTAGCTTCAGATACGCAGTATTTT.

V usage is TRBV6-5 and J usage is TRBJ2-5; D might be TRBD2 (6 bases). The CDR3 contains 15 residues. With 5 bases removed from V and 2 bases from J, the gap between germline ends came to 15 bases. The germline gives CDR1 MNHEY, CDR2 SVGAGI. CDR3 sequence reads: CASSLGSGVQETQYF. CDR3 coding DNA: TGTGCCAGCAGTCTCGGGTCGGGGGTACAAGAGACCCAGTACTTC.

The rearrangement links TRBV29-1 to TRBJ1-2; a weak D match, TRBD1 (5 bases). Germline assignment: CDR1 SQVTM and CDR2 ANQGSEA. CDR3 length: 13 amino acids. The V end lost 1 base, the J end lost 7 bases, and 13 bases lay between the germline ends. The CDR3: CSVEGRGGSGYTF. For the CDR3, the DNA is TGCAGCGTTGAAGGTCGGGGGGGAAGTGGCTACACCTTC.

The rearrangement uses TRBV6-1 and TRBJ2-3; TRBD1 agrees at 8 bases. Trimming cost V 7 bases and J 4 bases; bases outside gene matches: 4. Looked up from germline, CDR1 is MNHNS and CDR2 is SASEGT. The CDR3 is 13 amino acids. The CDR3 is CASKKQGADTQYF. The CDR3 DNA follows: TGTGCCAGCAAAAAACAGGGGGCAGATACGCAGTATTTT.

This clonotype came up many times. The CDR3 DNA sequence: TGCAGTGCTATCGATCAATCCTATGGCTACACCTTC. As protein: CSAIDQSYGYTF. This chain links TRBV20-1 with TRBJ1-2; no definite D call. The V gene lost 4 bases and the J gene lost 4 bases, with 10 bases spanning the gap. The CDR3 contains 12 residues. Germline CDR1 reads DFQATT; CDR2 reads SNEGSKA (reference sequence).

This clonotype was seen a handful of times. V usage is TRBV11-2 and J usage is TRBJ1-3; perhaps TRBD1 as D (5 bases). The germline V gene encodes CDR1 SGHAT and CDR2 FQNNGV. V lost 5 bases to trimming and J lost 3 bases, with 17 bases between them. This CDR3 is built from 16 residues. The CDR3 DNA follows: TGTGCCAGCAGCCGGGAAGGGGCCTTGGTTGGAAACACCATATATTTT. Translation gives CASSREGALVGNTIYF.

The chain employs TRBV5-1 and TRBJ1-1; 12 bases agree with TRBD1. After removal of 0 bases from V and 3 bases from J, the junction contained 6 bases not matched to a gene. In germline, CDR1 is SGHRS, CDR2 YFSETQ. The CDR3 is 17 amino acids. The CDR3 coding sequence is TGCGCCAGCAGCTTGGTGGGGACAGGGGGCATGGACACTGAAGCTTTCTTT. Its translation: CASSLVGTGGMDTEAFF.

This clonotype came up many times. In DNA, the CDR3 is TGCGCCAGCAGCTTGGAGGGGTCTCTGCCACCCACAGATACGCAGTATTTT. Its protein is CASSLEGSLPPTDTQYF. The chain employs TRBV5-1 and TRBJ2-3; a possible D gene is TRBD1 (5 bases). CDR1 SGHRS and CDR2 YFSETQ come from the germline V gene. The CDR3 is made up of 17 amino acids. V lost 0 bases to trimming and J lost 2 bases, with 16 bases between them.

V is TRBV9 and J is TRBJ2-7, with D perhaps matching TRBD1 (6 bases). Germline values: CDR1 SGDLS, CDR2 YYNGEE. The length of the CDR3 is 16 residues. Trimming took off 3 bases at V and 1 base at J, with 17 bases between the two ends. CDR3 loop: CASSAPGHPNSYEQYF. The CDR3 region has the DNA TGTGCCAGCAGCGCACCGGGACATCCGAATTCCTACGAGCAGTACTTC. The full variable domain, with the rest looked up from reference TRBV9 and TRBJ2-7, is DSGVTQTPKHLITATGQRVTLRCSPRSGDLSVYWYQQSLDQGLQFLIQYYNGEERAKGNILERFSAQQFPDLHSELNLSSLELGDSALYFCASSAPGHPNSYEQYFGPGTRLTVT.

DNA of the CDR3: TGTGCCATCAGTGGGTTGGGGGGGGCTCAGCCCCAGCATTTT. Its protein is CAISGLGGAQPQHF. The chain couples TRBV10-3 to TRBJ1-5; TRBD1 might be the D (6 bases). The V end was cut by 4 bases, the J end by 6 bases, with 13 bases between. The CDR3 loop spans 14 amino acids. Germline assignment: CDR1 ENHRY and CDR2 SYGVKD.

The sample holds many counts of this clonotype. This sequence joins TRBV20-1 and TRBJ2-5; 10 bases agree with TRBD2. CDR1 is DFQATT and CDR2 is SNEGSKA in the germline V gene (reference sequence). After removal of 0 bases from V and 0 bases from J, the junction contained 1 base not matched to a gene. This CDR3 spans 15 amino acids. DNA of the CDR3: TGCAGTGCTAGAGATACTAGCGGGGACCAAGAGACCCAGTACTTC. The encoded protein is CSARDTSGDQETQYF.

Only a few counts were recorded for this clonotype. The chain has TRBV2 and TRBJ1-3; 8 nucleotides line up with TRBD1. Trimming removed 5 bases from V and 8 bases from J; junction bases left unmatched: 5. Germline CDR1 SNHLY, CDR2 FYNNEI. CDR3 length equals 13 residues. CDR3 protein: CASSTGQADTIYF. CDR3 DNA: TGTGCCAGCAGTACGGGACAGGCTGACACCATATATTTT.

Details on this clonotype: A much more abundant neighbour one base away suggests this may be a read error. The rearrangement joins TRBV6-1 to TRBJ2-3, with TRBD2 identical over 9 bases. Germline V gene sequence: CDR1 MNHNS, CDR2 SASEGT. CDR3 length: 15 amino acids. Unmatched junction bases numbered 3, after V lost 1 base and J lost 4 bases. CDR3 in amino acids: CASSEESSGADTQYF. CDR3 bases: TGTGCCAGCAGTGAAGAATCTAGCGGGGCAGATACGCAGTATTTT.

This clonotype was observed at least ten times. This chain joins TRBV5-1 and TRBJ1-1, with 9 positions matching TRBD1. Unmatched junction bases numbered 6, after V lost 4 bases and J lost 5 bases. The germline V gene encodes CDR1 SGHRS and CDR2 YFSETQ. The CDR3 extends over 14 amino acids. Here the CDR3 DNA reads TGCGCCAGCAGCATGGGACAGGGAGGAACTGAAGCTTTCTTT. Protein sequence: CASSMGQGGTEAFF.

The rearrangement uses TRBV5-1 and TRBJ2-3; 7 bases agree with TRBD1. The CDR3 loop spans 14 amino acids. Germline CDR1 SGHRS, CDR2 YFSETQ. The V gene end was trimmed by 3 bases and the J gene end by 3 bases; junction bases not matched to a gene: 4. This CDR3 reads CASSYDRVTDTQYF. The CDR3 DNA is TGCGCCAGCAGCTACGACAGGGTTACAGATACGCAGTATTTT.

The chain combines TRBV12-3 or TRBV12-4 with TRBJ2-7; 8 positions agree with TRBD2. The CDR3 spans 14 residues. Losses at the gene ends were 3 bases for V and 2 bases for J; bases not matched to a gene: 3. The CDR3 nucleotides read TGTGCCAGCAGTTTTGACGGGGGGGCCTACGAGCAGTACTTC. Translated, it gives CASSFDGGAYEQYF.

The V call is TRBV5-4, the J call TRBJ2-2; 10 nucleotides match TRBD2. The CDR3 is 16 residues long. CDR1 and CDR2 (germline): SGHNT, YYREEE (reference sequence). J lost 2 bases, V lost 3 bases, and 4 bases had no gene match. In DNA form, the CDR3 reads TGTGCCAGCAGCTCCAGGACTAGCGGAAACACCGGGGAGCTGTTTTTT. The encoded protein is CASSSRTSGNTGELFF.

This clonotype was seen ten or more times. The DNA for the CDR3 is TGTGCCAGCAGACGACTAGCGGGGGGCCAAGGGGGAGGAAGCGGGGAGCTGTTTTTT. Its translation: CASRRLAGGQGGGSGELFF. The chain links TRBV6-1 to TRBJ2-2; the match to TRBD2 covers 13 bases. V lost 6 bases and J lost 7; bases outside the gene matches: 17. The CDR3 has 19 residues. Germline CDR1 and CDR2: MNHNS and SASEGT.

CDR3 sequence (DNA): TGTGCCAGCAACAATCAGGGTTTAGGGCAGTTCTTC. Its protein is CASNNQGLGQFF. V usage is TRBV5-4 and J usage is TRBJ2-1; D possibly corresponds to TRBD1 (5 bases). Looked up from germline, CDR1 is SGHNT and CDR2 is YYREEE (reference sequence). The length of the CDR3 is 12 residues. Deletions cut 6 bases from V and 12 bases from J, with 16 bases between.